This T cell receptor (beta chain) was identified in a study of T cell repertoires in cytomegalovirus infection (dated by TCRdb to the late 2010s). Regarding the research as a whole: Recently identified HLA-C-restricted CMV epitopes, whose presentation resists viral immunomodulation, were targeted by peptide stimulations together with well-studied HLA-B-restricted epitopes. Donor HLA type was relevant to the analysis, as public TCR beta signatures indicated carriage of CMV infection together with the matching HLA type.

In regard to this clonotype: Its antigen has not been determined. No much larger clonotype is one base removed from it; base qualities were not supplied.

The sample's treatment or condition label, in plain terms: in vitro stimulation with specific CMV peptide epitopes to enrich CMV-specific T cells. The study at large found these results: The ex vivo response was dominated by HLA-C-restricted CMV-specific TCR beta clonotypes, which also provided the single most frequent clonotype in two of eight donors. Cumulative frequency of public TCR beta family members discriminated carriers of CMV infection plus the relevant HLA type in this cohort and an independent roughly 330-donor cohort.

For sequencing, an Illumina HiSeq 1500 was employed. TCRdb passed the public sequencing reads through fastp at Q25 and MiXCR, retaining productive beta sequences. CDR3 protein sequences are deduplicated, and each keeps its most common genes and DNA. The sample contains around 89,000 distinct CDR3 sequences, 29% of them found a single time. Less than 75% of the sample goes to the ten largest clones. The TCR comes from a human donor in good health (CMV status not recorded). Some clones in this sample may be carry-over from other donors' samples. The source was CD8+ T cells from cultured PBMCs, collected from culture after CMV antigen stimulation.

The CDR3: CASSLGQGNEQFF. The nucleotide sequence is TGTGCCAGCAGCTTGGGACAGGGGAATGAGCAGTTCTTC. In this chain, TRBV7-8 is recombined with TRBJ2-1, with 10 bases aligning to TRBD1. The germline V gene sets CDR1 to SGHVS and CDR2 to FQNEAQ. The CDR3 holds 13 amino acids from the cysteine to the phenylalanine. The sequence is cut down to CDR3 DNA, 39 bases in frame from base 1. V is cut back by 3 bases and J by 7 bases, with 0 bases in the junction unmatched.